Presented here are 29 T cell receptor beta chains from one specimen sequenced in a study of OX40 agonist ivuxolimab in advanced cancers. Library method: the immunoSEQ multiplex PCR assay. Not all clones reach the TCRdb copy of this immuneACCESS table, which keeps in-frame sequences only. Checked studies attribute under half of the gap to unresolved V genes and leave the rest unexplained. The sample table contains about 120,000 clones; only one count was recorded for roughly nine tenths of them. The top ten clones comprise around 0.53% of the sample. The source was CD4+ or CD8+ T cells sorted from blood, collected in a trial of the OX40 agonist ivuxolimab. These receptors were collected from an adult with an advanced solid tumor such as melanoma, head and neck, liver or kidney cancer.

The chain links TRBV7-2 to TRBJ2-1; 10 bases map to TRBD2. CDR3 length: 13 residues. V was pared by 6 bases and J by 8 bases, with 4 bases of the junction left unmatched. Germline values: CDR1 SGHTA, CDR2 FQGNSA. For the CDR3, the DNA is TGTGCCAGCAGACCTAGCGGGGGCCATGAGCAGTTCTTC. Translated, it gives CASRPSGGHEQFF.

As DNA, the CDR3 is TGTGCCAGCAGCTACCGCCGGGACAGTTACGAGCAGTACTTC. This translates into CASSYRRDSYEQYF. The chain carries TRBV7-9 and TRBJ2-7, with 7 bases matching TRBD1. CDR1 is SEHNR and CDR2 is FQNEAQ in the germline V gene (reference sequence). Germline trimming cut 4 bases from V and 4 bases from J; bases unmatched to any gene: 7. The CDR3 has 14 amino acids.

This chain uses TRBV28 with TRBJ1-5; possibly TRBD1 for D (5 bases). The ends were cut back, 8 bases at V and 4 bases at J, with 12 bases in the middle. Germline CDR1 reads MDHEN; CDR2 reads SYDVKM. CDR3 length: 13 residues. The CDR3 region has the DNA TGTGCCAGCTGGGTGGCAGGGAATCAGCCCCAGCATTTT. It yields the protein CASWVAGNQPQHF.

The chain joins TRBV6-1 to TRBJ2-1, with unresolved D. CDR3 length: 13 residues. In germline, CDR1 is MNHNS, CDR2 SASEGT. The V end lost 1 base, the J end lost 10 bases, and 11 bases lay between the germline ends. The CDR3: CASSEENGVEQFF. The CDR3 coding sequence is TGTGCCAGCAGTGAAGAAAATGGGGTGGAGCAGTTCTTC.

Here the CDR3 DNA reads TGCGCCAGCAGCTTGGATCCGGGTAAGGCCCCCTACGAGCAGTACTTC. Protein: CASSLDPGKAPYEQYF. V usage is TRBV5-1 and J usage is TRBJ2-7; D gene uncertain. Germline V gene sequence: CDR1 SGHRS, CDR2 YFSETQ. The V gene lost 0 bases and the J gene lost 2 bases, with 15 bases spanning the gap. CDR3 length equals 16 residues.

The table lists this clone with a count of one. The V call is TRBV30, the J call TRBJ2-7; D perhaps matches TRBD2 (6 bases). The germline CDR1 and CDR2 sequences are GTSNPN and SVGIG (reference sequence). V shed 3 bases and J shed 2 bases, with 14 bases lying between them. This CDR3 spans 14 amino acids. The CDR3 here is CAWSPSGPTYEQYF. The CDR3 DNA sequence: TGTGCCTGGAGCCCAAGCGGGCCCACCTACGAGCAGTACTTC. The full variable domain, in which reference TRBV30 and TRBJ2-7 provide the parts outside the CDR3, is SQTIHQWPATLVQPVGSPLSLECTVEGTSNPNLYWYRQAAGRGLQLLFYSVGIGQISSEVPQNLSASRPQDRQFILSSKKLLLSDSGFYLCAWSPSGPTYEQYFGPGTRLTVT.

Only one count was recorded for this clone. The chain joins TRBV21-1 to TRBJ1-2. TRBV21-1 is noted as a pseudogene. The CDR3 extends over 12 amino acids. DNA of the CDR3: TGTGCCAGCAGGGGACCTTGGAGTGGCTACACCTTC. It encodes CASRGPWSGYTF.

The chain uses TRBV28 and TRBJ1-2, with D maybe TRBD1 (5 bases). Between the trimmed V and J ends, which lost 2 bases and 5 bases, there was a span of 12 bases. CDR1 is MDHEN, CDR2 SYDVKM, per germline. The CDR3 has 14 amino acids. The CDR3 coding sequence is TGTGCCAGCAGTTTAGTGACAGCTGGATATGGCTACACCTTC. Encoded protein: CASSLVTAGYGYTF.

The V call is TRBV7-2, the J call TRBJ2-2, with 7 bases matching TRBD2. CDR3 length equals 14 residues. V lost 6 bases to trimming and J lost 2 bases; unmatched junction nucleotides: 3. Germline V gene sequence: CDR1 SGHTA, CDR2 FQGNSA. CDR3 in DNA: TGTGCCAGCAGATCGGGACTAAACACCGGGGAGCTGTTTTTT. Protein: CASRSGLNTGELFF.

In its sample, this clone was seen once. The J gene is TRBJ1-3, the V gene TRBV28; the D gene is possibly TRBD1 (6 bases). Deletions cut 7 bases from V and 4 bases from J, with 17 bases between. CDR1 MDHEN and CDR2 SYDVKM come from the germline V gene. The CDR3 spans 15 residues. The CDR3 region is CASKADRSRGNTIYF. The CDR3 DNA sequence: TGTGCCAGCAAAGCAGACAGGTCCAGAGGAAACACCATATATTTT.

This clone was found once. The CDR3 bases are TGTGCCAGCAGCTTAGGTTCCGGTTATGGCTACACCTTC. It codes for CASSLGSGYGYTF. This sequence joins TRBV5-6 and TRBJ1-2; D is unresolved. Looked up from germline, CDR1 is SGHDT and CDR2 is YYEEEE. The CDR3 spans 13 residues. Trimming removed 2 bases from V and 5 bases from J, with 10 bases in between.

This chain links TRBV28 with TRBJ1-1; D gene unclear. CDR1 and CDR2 from the germline V gene are MDHEN and SYDVKM. Trimming left V 7 bases short and J 5 bases short, with 11 bases between. CDR3 length: 12 amino acids. The CDR3 reads CASKLGKTEAFF. The CDR3 nucleotides are TGTGCCAGCAAGTTGGGAAAGACTGAAGCTTTCTTT. The full variable domain, its missing parts supplied by reference TRBV28 and TRBJ1-1, is DVKVTQSSRYLVKRTGEKVFLECVQDMDHENMFWYRQDPGLGLRLIYFSYDVKMKEKGDIPEGYSVSREKKERFSLILESASTNQTSMYLCASKLGKTEAFFGQGTRLTVV.

The chain recombines TRBV6-1 with TRBJ2-7; either TRBD1 or TRBD2 may supply D (5 bases each). Germline V CDR1 and CDR2: MNHNS, SASEGT. The CDR3 loop spans 13 amino acids. The V end was cut by 7 bases, the J end by 0 bases, with 10 bases between. The CDR3 region is CASTGTASYEQYF. DNA of the CDR3: TGTGCCAGCACTGGGACCGCCTCCTACGAGCAGTACTTC.

The chain is built from TRBV11-2 and TRBJ1-1; D gene unclear. The CDR3 loop spans 12 amino acids. Trimming stripped 2 bases from V and 10 bases from J, with 11 bases between. Germline V gives CDR1 SGHAT, CDR2 FQNNGV. The CDR3 DNA reads as TGTGCCAGCAGCTTATCCATACAAGGAGCTTTCTTT. Its protein product is CASSLSIQGAFF.

The chain recombines TRBV5-6 with TRBJ1-1; unclear D gene. With 0 bases removed from V and 0 bases from J, the gap between germline ends came to 6 bases. CDR1 SGHDT and CDR2 YYEEEE come from the germline V gene. The CDR3 consists of 14 residues. Written as DNA, the CDR3 is TGTGCCAGCAGCTTGGTCAGCTTGAACACTGAAGCTTTCTTT. This sequence encodes CASSLVSLNTEAFF.

This clone occurred a few times. V gene TRBV28 combines with J gene TRBJ1-5; perhaps TRBD1 as D (5 bases). Trimming removed 6 bases at V and 4 bases at J, with 13 bases between. Per the germline V gene, CDR1 is MDHEN and CDR2 is SYDVKM. This CDR3 has 14 amino acids. CDR3 nucleotide sequence: TGTGCCAGCAGGGCGACAGCGGGGAATCAGCCCCAGCATTTT. Translation: CASRATAGNQPQHF.

V and J are TRBV11-3 and TRBJ2-3, with 8 positions matching TRBD1. The germline V gene encodes CDR1 SGHNT and CDR2 YENEEA. This CDR3 spans 14 amino acids. Germline trimming cut 4 bases from V and 1 base from J; bases unmatched to any gene: 1. CDR3 sequence reads: CASSSGQGTDTQYF. Here the CDR3 DNA reads TGTGCCAGCAGCTCGGGACAGGGCACAGATACGCAGTATTTT.

V is TRBV9 and J is TRBJ1-5; D unresolved. V was shortened by 0 bases and J by 6 bases, with 13 bases between the two germline ends. This CDR3 spans 15 amino acids. Germline V gene lookup returns CDR1 SGDLS and CDR2 YYNGEE. CDR3 sequence (DNA): TGTGCCAGCAGCGTAGACGGGATTCGAGGTCAGCCCCAGCATTTT. It encodes CASSVDGIRGQPQHF.

V usage is TRBV28 and J usage is TRBJ1-2; D is perhaps TRBD1 (6 bases). Germline V lookup: CDR1 MDHEN, CDR2 SYDVKM. The V and J ends lost 6 bases and 7 bases respectively, with 15 bases between them. The CDR3 contains 13 residues. The CDR3 sequence: CASRQGLQGGYTF. CDR3 nucleotide sequence: TGTGCCAGCAGACAGGGACTTCAAGGTGGCTACACCTTC.

The chain uses TRBV7-2 and TRBJ1-6; TRBD1 might be the D (5 bases). The CDR3 totals 15 residues. Trimming stripped 5 bases from V and 7 bases from J, with 15 bases between. CDR1 is SGHTA, CDR2 FQGNSA, per germline. The CDR3 loop reads CASSTSGTNNSPLHF. CDR3 DNA sequence: TGTGCCAGCAGCACTTCCGGGACCAACAATTCACCCCTCCACTTT.

This chain links TRBV9 with TRBJ1-4; 10 positions match TRBD1. Losses at the gene ends were 3 bases for V and 8 bases for J; bases not matched to a gene: 10. The CDR3 extends over 16 amino acids. Germline V lookup: CDR1 SGDLS, CDR2 YYNGEE. CDR3 protein: CASSAETGTGAEKLFF. The CDR3 region has the DNA TGTGCCAGCAGCGCCGAGACTGGGACAGGGGCGGAAAAACTGTTTTTT.

J is TRBJ2-7 and V is TRBV11-3; D tentatively reads TRBD1 or TRBD2 (5 bases each). Germline values: CDR1 SGHNT, CDR2 YENEEA. This CDR3 contains 14 residues. The ends were cut back, 2 bases at V and 5 bases at J, with 13 bases in the middle. Here the CDR3 DNA reads TGTGCCAGCAGCTTACGGGCAGGGAGCGACGAGCAGTACTTC. Protein sequence: CASSLRAGSDEQYF. The complete variable domain, with remaining parts taken from reference TRBV11-3 and TRBJ2-7, reads EAGVVQSPRYKIIEKKQPVAFWCNPISGHNTLYWYLQNLGQGPELLIRYENEEAVDDSQLPKDRFSAERLKGVDSTLKIQPAELGDSAVYLCASSLRAGSDEQYFGPGTRLTVT.

This clone was found once. The gene calls are TRBV28 and TRBJ1-6, with D possibly matching TRBD1 (5 bases). Per germline, CDR1 MDHEN and CDR2 SYDVKM. With 4 bases removed from V and 7 bases from J, the gap between germline ends came to 17 bases. CDR3 length: 16 amino acids. CDR3 bases: TGTGCCAGCAGTTCAGAGACGGGACTTATAAATTCACCCCTCCACTTT. Protein: CASSSETGLINSPLHF.

V and J are TRBV20-1 and TRBJ2-7; D remains unclear. V was trimmed by 6 bases and J by 4 bases, leaving 7 bases between them. The CDR3 runs to 10 residues. Germline V gene data show CDR1 as DFQATT and CDR2 as SNEGSKA (reference sequence). As DNA, the CDR3 is TGCAGTGCCACCAAGTACGAGCAGTACTTC. Its translation is CSATKYEQYF.

The chain joins TRBV19 to TRBJ2-2; 9 nucleotides align to TRBD1. There are 16 residues in the CDR3. CDR1 LNHDA and CDR2 SQIVND come from the germline V gene (reference sequence). The J segment lost 2 bases and the V segment lost 8 bases, leaving 9 bases of the junction unmatched. The chain's CDR3 is CASGDRATSNTGELFF. The CDR3 DNA sequence: TGTGCCAGTGGGGACAGGGCAACATCTAACACCGGGGAGCTGTTTTTT.

V gene TRBV5-1 combines with J gene TRBJ2-3; 11 bases agree with TRBD2. Germline assignment: CDR1 SGHRS and CDR2 YFSETQ. Trimming at V came to 4 bases and at J to 3 bases, leaving 4 bases not matched to a gene. There are 15 residues in the CDR3. CDR3 in amino acids: CASSHSSGGTDTQYF. In nucleotides, the CDR3 is TGCGCCAGCAGCCATTCTAGCGGGGGGACAGATACGCAGTATTTT.

The chain recombines TRBV15 with TRBJ2-7; the D gene is possibly TRBD1 (6 bases). V lost 2 bases and J lost 4, with 18 bases in between. The CDR3 totals 16 residues. Germline loops: CDR1 LNHNV, CDR2 YYDKDF (reference sequence). The CDR3 DNA is TGTGCCACCAGCAGATGGAATACAGGGATCTCGTACGAGCAGTACTTC. This gives the protein CATSRWNTGISYEQYF. Full variable domain (remainder filled in from reference TRBV15 and TRBJ2-7): DAMVIQNPRYQVTQFGKPVTLSCSQTLNHNVMYWYQQKSSQAPKLLFHYYDKDFNNEADTPDNFQSRRPNTSFCFLDIRSPGLGDTAMYLCATSRWNTGISYEQYFGPGTRLTVT.

The genes are TRBV5-4 and TRBJ2-3; 7 bases map to TRBD2. The ends lost 4 bases at V and 2 bases at J; junction bases unmatched: 7. CDR1 SGHNT and CDR2 YYREEE come from the germline V gene (reference sequence). This CDR3 has 15 amino acids. CDR3 residues: CASSAQRGDTDTQYF. The CDR3 DNA is TGTGCCAGCAGCGCTCAGCGGGGCGACACAGATACGCAGTATTTT. Full variable domain (rest looked up from reference TRBV5-4 and TRBJ2-3): ETGVTQSPTHLIKTRGQQVTLRCSSQSGHNTVSWYQQALGQGPQFIFQYYREEENGRGNFPPRFSGLQFPNYSSELNVNALELDDSALYLCASSAQRGDTDTQYFGPGTRLTVL.

V and J are TRBV28 and TRBJ2-1; tentatively, D is TRBD2 (6 bases). The V gene's germline CDR1 is MDHEN and CDR2 SYDVKM. V dropped 3 bases and J dropped 0 bases, with 9 bases sitting between them. The CDR3 covers 15 residues. The CDR3 loop reads CASSFWGVSYNEQFF. CDR3 nucleotides: TGTGCCAGCAGTTTTTGGGGGGTCTCCTACAATGAGCAGTTCTTC.